This TCR beta chain was captured by sequencing in a study of blood T cell repertoires in COVID-19 (dated by TCRdb to 2019 to 2021). Describing the broader study: Samples from collaborators originated in the United States, Italy and Spain and spanned both the acute and convalescent phases of COVID-19. The material from the prospective study consisted of cDNA or gDNA derived from T cells, B-cell-depleted T cells, or PBMCs. The dataset comprised deeply sampled blood TCRbeta repertoires from subjects exposed to, actively infected with, or recovered from COVID-19. A freely available public database, intended as a resource for researchers studying the immune response to SARS-CoV-2, is where the repertoires were released. The samples were drawn from two sources: the first 160 participants of the ongoing ImmuneRACE study, and 1,254 subjects contributed by 6 global collaborators. The sample metadata nearly always contained a de-identified subject ID, COVID-19 status, age in years and sex. Where HLA class I and class II types were available, the types were taken from metadata supplied by the sample provider, not from assay-based typing. The full study reports these points: The amount of clinical and demographic metadata varied by source and participant and was provided uncurated.

The germline V gene sets CDR1 to MNHEY and CDR2 to SVGAGI. Trimming at the junction amounts to 5 bases on V and 5 bases on J, and the germline ends lie 19 bases apart. The CDR3, cysteine through phenylalanine, is 15 amino acids long. Here the CDR3 DNA is all that survives: 45 bases in frame from base 1. The immunoSEQ Assay, a bias-controlled multiplex PCR, was used to amplify TCRbeta CDR3 regions from genomic DNA. Per the source publication's procedure: Within the assay, amplification of reference gene primers was used to estimate how many nucleated cells each sample contained. Sequence reads were collapsed and filtered to measure the absolute abundance of every unique TCRbeta CDR3 rearrangement. Productive Simpson clonality was computed per sample as the square root of Simpson's diversity index over productive rearrangements. TCRdb stores this immuneACCESS table with in-frame sequences only. Part of the clones is absent; in the studies checked, under half of the shortfall reflects unresolved V genes, and no reason is known for the rest. For V, J and clone size, that table is used; D and trimming come from the DNA. Here the sample has fewer than 50,000 clones; over 75% occur a single time. In total, the top ten clones hold roughly 30% of the sample.

Comment on this clone: Its antigen is not yet known. Base-call qualities are not available, and no considerably larger clone is one nucleotide away.

Whole blood was collected in K2EDTA tubes by collaborating institutions according to the institutions' own protocols. For TCRbeta analysis, collaborators shipped samples as frozen whole blood, isolated PBMCs, or DNA extracted from either of those sample types. The source material was peripheral blood. The rearrangement joined TRBV6-5 to TRBJ2-7; a weak D assignment points to TRBD2 (7 bases agree). The sequence was collected from a man aged 70 or older with active COVID-19. At the DNA level, the sequence is TGTGCCAGCAGTCGTGAGGGGGGGCGCATCCACGAGCAGTACTTC. Its amino acids are CASSREGGRIHEQYF.